This T cell receptor beta chain was sequenced in a study of T cells in Graves' hyperthyroidism and ophthalmopathy (dated by TCRdb to 2018 to 2020). Looking at the study overall: Peripheral blood samples were taken at initial diagnosis, before any treatment was given. TCR V-J signatures able to tell the groups apart were searched for in a discovery cohort of 90 to 100 patients, of whom fewer than 45 had Graves' ophthalmopathy and more than 55 had stable Graves' hyperthyroidism. Prospective prediction of ophthalmopathy was tested in an independent validation cohort consisting of roughly 20 hyperthyroidism patients and about 17 patients who later progressed to ophthalmopathy. The 85 to 100 discovery patients were divided at random into training and test sets in a 7:3 ratio. In addition, the study compared T-cell repertoires in thyroid tissue and in blood from roughly six Graves' hyperthyroidism patients. Following sampling, methimazole starting at 30 mg daily was given to hyperthyroidism patients, and high-dose intravenous methylprednisolone was given to ophthalmopathy patients. The paper describes TCR Vbeta CDR3 sequencing of 140 or so peripheral blood samples, made up of 43 ophthalmopathy patients, 70 to 80 hyperthyroidism patients and roughly 17 progressor patients.

The research as a whole found: Sample size was not statistically predetermined, and blinding of investigators to group allocation was not performed. Blood samples also contained most of the expanded thyroid clonotypes (frequency above 0.001), which suggests that blood repertoires may reflect thyroid immune responses. In validation, the model predicted progression to ophthalmopathy with just under 71% sensitivity and 72% to 85% specificity, a median of 6.5 months before onset. In cross-validation, a model built on a 13 V-J signature told ophthalmopathy apart from stable hyperthyroidism with approximately 90% sensitivity and approximately 81% specificity, and in testing the same model reached 80%/75%.

V is shortened by 5 bases, J by 0 bases, and the region joining them spans 5 bases. Counted from cysteine to phenylalanine, this CDR3 has 14 amino acids. Only the CDR3 DNA is retained, 42 bases long and in frame from the first base. From the germline V gene, CDR1 is SGHAT and CDR2 is FQNNGV. This clonotype occurred many times. It has no known antigen specificity. No per-base quality is available; no much larger clone lies one base away. Graves' hyperthyroidism was defined as stable when no progression to ophthalmopathy occurred over 18 months of follow-up. The hyperthyroidism patients were between 18 and 65 years old and newly diagnosed, with a disease duration of less than 2 months. Any patient with an uncontrolled infection, another autoimmune disease, pregnancy or lactation was excluded. Diagnoses were established on the basis of clinical symptoms, serum thyroxine and TRAb, thyroid ultrasound, and orbital computed tomography. Ficoll-Paque density gradient centrifugation was used to isolate PBMCs from approximately 10 ml of fresh peripheral blood. Total RNA was extracted with Trizol reagent, and quality was checked on an Agilent 2100 Bioanalyzer.

The TCR beta CDR3 regions were amplified from RNA transcripts. The first round of RT-PCR for the TCR CDR3 was performed with the HTBI primer set and the Qiagen OneStep RT-PCR kit. A second multiplex PCR round built the libraries, followed by size selection and purification. Paired-end sequencing of the libraries was performed with 100 bp reads on an Illumina HiSeq2000. As for the authors' bioinformatics: SOAPnuke was used to process the raw data, throwing out any read that contained adapters or uncalled bases, had a mean Phred below 15, or lacked an exact constant-primer or identifier match. COPE v1.2.5 was used to merge high-quality paired reads, and clonotypes were defined as unique nucleotide sequences. MiTCR v1.1 was used to align the clonotypes against IMGT TRBV, TRBD and TRBJ reference segments. The analysis included only V-J combinations with a frequency above 0.0001, which together covered more than 99% of the repertoires. A TCS score was defined as the ratio of F50 (clonal expansion) to E x V (chaos), with BLOSUM62-based TCRdist applied between CDR3 peptides within each V-J. Welch's t-statistics and random forest reduced several hundred V-J features to 10 to 15, which were used in a naive Bayes classifier (R e1071). Starting from the raw public reads, TCRdb applied fastp trimming at Q25, assembled clones with MiXCR and retained in-frame beta chains. Rows matching on CDR3 protein sequence are summarized as one entry with the most common DNA and genes. In this record, the V and J calls reflect TCRdb's handling and not the investigators' own analysis. The sample records hundreds of thousands of distinct CDR3 sequences, about 14% of which are singletons. The top ten constitute approximately 15% of the sample.

The chain uses TRBV11-2 and TRBJ2-6; no D gene is confidently identified. This TCR was sampled from a woman in her 40s with Graves' hyperthyroidism. The sample taken for sequencing was blood. The CDR3 protein is CASSARSGANVLTF. The DNA sequence is TGTGCCAGCAGCGCCCGCTCTGGGGCCAACGTCCTGACTTTC.